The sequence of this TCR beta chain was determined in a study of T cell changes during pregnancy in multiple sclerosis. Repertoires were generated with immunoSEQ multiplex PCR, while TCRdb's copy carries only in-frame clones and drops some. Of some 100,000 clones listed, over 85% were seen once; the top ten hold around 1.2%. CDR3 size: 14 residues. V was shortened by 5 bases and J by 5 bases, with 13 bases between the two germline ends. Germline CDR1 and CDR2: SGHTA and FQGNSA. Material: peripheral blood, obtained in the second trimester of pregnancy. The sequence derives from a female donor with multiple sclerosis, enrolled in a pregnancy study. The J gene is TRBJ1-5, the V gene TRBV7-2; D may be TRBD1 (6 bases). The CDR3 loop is CASSIDAGDQPQHF. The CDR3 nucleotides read TGTGCCAGCAGCATAGATGCAGGGGATCAGCCCCAGCATTTT.